Following are 15 T cell receptor beta chains from one sample sequenced in a study of blood T cell repertoires in COVID-19. Sequenced by immunoSEQ multiplex PCR; TCRdb stores in-frame clones only, minus some. The repertoire holds about 170,000 clones, with around 89% as singletons. The sequencing input was peripheral blood. All receptors come from a man in his forties or fifties who had recovered from COVID-19.

V and J are TRBV3-1 (or the pseudogene TRBV3-2) and TRBJ2-7; a weak D match, TRBD1 (5 bases). V lost 4 bases to trimming and J lost 3 bases, with 7 bases between them. This CDR3 contains 12 residues. Germline assignment: CDR1 LGHDT and CDR2 YNNKEL (reference sequence). The CDR3: CASSPQGYEQYF. For the CDR3, the DNA is TGTGCCAGCAGCCCCCAGGGCTACGAGCAGTACTTC.

The rearrangement uses TRBV24-1 and TRBJ2-6; 9 bases align to TRBD1. This CDR3 is built from 22 residues. The germline CDR1 and CDR2 sequences are KGHDR and SFDVKD. Trimming took 5 bases from V and 0 from J; bases not matched to a gene: 19. The CDR3 is CATSAGKGQGKWSRSGANVLTF. Here the CDR3 DNA reads TGTGCCACCAGTGCCGGGAAGGGACAGGGAAAGTGGAGCCGCTCTGGGGCCAACGTCCTGACTTTC.

The chain carries TRBV7-2 and TRBJ2-1; D perhaps matches TRBD2 (5 bases). This CDR3 comprises 12 residues. Trimming shortened V by 2 bases and J by 7 bases, and 6 bases separated the two germline ends. From germline, CDR1 is SGHTA and CDR2 FQGNSA. CDR3 bases: TGTGCCAGCAGCTTACGCGGGAATGAGCAGTTCTTC. Its translation: CASSLRGNEQFF.

The sample holds one count of this clone. The chain carries TRBV9 and TRBJ2-7, with TRBD1 matching over 7 bases. The CDR3 is 16 residues long. Germline CDR1 is SGDLS and CDR2 is YYNGEE. V shed 0 bases, J shed 5 bases, and the junction held 11 bases outside the gene matches. CDR3 loop: CASSVAPDRASNEQYF. DNA for the CDR3: TGTGCCAGCAGCGTAGCTCCCGACAGGGCTAGCAACGAGCAGTACTTC.

This chain uses TRBV18 with TRBJ1-1; possibly TRBD1 for D (6 bases). The CDR3 contains 15 residues. V dropped 2 bases and J dropped 1 base, with 11 bases sitting between them. Germline V lookup: CDR1 KGHSH, CDR2 LQKENI. In nucleotides, the CDR3 is TGTGCCAGCTCACCAAGGACAGAAAAGAACACTGAAGCTTTCTTT. Its translation: CASSPRTEKNTEAFF.

The chain combines TRBV7-3 with TRBJ1-1, with 7 bases aligning to TRBD1. In germline, CDR1 is SGHTA, CDR2 FQGTGA. This CDR3 comprises 14 residues. Trimming cost V 5 bases and J 4 bases; bases outside gene matches: 7. CDR3 sequence: CASSATGQRTEAFF. The CDR3 DNA reads TGTGCCAGCAGCGCCACGGGACAGCGCACTGAAGCTTTCTTT.

The gene calls are TRBV6-1 and TRBJ1-2, with D maybe TRBD1 (6 bases). This CDR3 region has 14 residues. The V and J ends lost 1 base and 4 bases respectively, with 10 bases between them. Germline V gene data show CDR1 as MNHNS and CDR2 as SASEGT. The CDR3 sequence: CASSEGGGSYGYTF. The CDR3 DNA follows: TGTGCCAGCAGTGAAGGAGGGGGTTCCTATGGCTACACCTTC.

The rearrangement links TRBV11-2 to TRBJ2-7, with D perhaps TRBD1 (6 bases). Trimming pared 2 bases from V and 5 bases from J, leaving 10 bases between. CDR1 is SGHAT, CDR2 FQNNGV, per germline. This CDR3 spans 13 amino acids. The CDR3 spells CASSLRRGDEQYF. The CDR3 nucleotides read TGTGCCAGCAGCTTACGCAGGGGCGACGAGCAGTACTTC.

The chain uses TRBV3-1 (or the pseudogene TRBV3-2) and TRBJ2-7; D is possibly TRBD2 (6 bases). V lost 0 bases and J 2 bases, leaving 14 bases between the germline ends. The CDR3 is 16 residues long. CDR1 is LGHDT and CDR2 is YNNKEL in the germline V gene (reference sequence). This CDR3 reads CASSQDPLRGAYEQYF. The CDR3 nucleotides are TGTGCCAGCAGCCAAGATCCCCTTCGCGGGGCCTACGAGCAGTACTTC.

The chain links TRBV3-1 (or the pseudogene TRBV3-2) to TRBJ2-3; D not resolved. The CDR3 sequence is 16 residues long. V was pared by 0 bases and J by 2 bases, with 12 bases between. Germline V CDR1 and CDR2: LGHDT, YNNKEL (reference sequence). DNA of the CDR3: TGTGCCAGCAGCCAAGATCCCCACCTACCCACAGATACGCAGTATTTT. The encoded protein is CASSQDPHLPTDTQYF.

The chain joins TRBV7-2 to TRBJ2-7; TRBD2 agrees at 9 bases. Germline lookup yields CDR1 SGHTA and CDR2 FQGNSA. The V gene end was trimmed by 4 bases and the J gene end by 0 bases; junction bases not matched to a gene: 4. This CDR3 has 15 amino acids. CDR3 in DNA: TGTGCCAGCAGCTATACTAGCGGGTCCTCCTACGAGCAGTACTTC. It is translated as CASSYTSGSSYEQYF.

The chain is built from TRBV9 and TRBJ1-4, with TRBD1 matching over 8 bases. The length of the CDR3 is 16 residues. Trimming took 3 bases from V and 4 from J; bases not matched to a gene: 8. Germline CDR1 and CDR2: SGDLS and YYNGEE. As DNA, the CDR3 is TGTGCCAGCAGCGCCCACGGACAGGGCGTTAATGAAAAACTGTTTTTT. It yields the protein CASSAHGQGVNEKLFF.

This clone was observed a handful of times. The chain employs TRBV9 and TRBJ2-1, with 9 bases identical to TRBD2. The CDR3 contains 16 residues. V dropped 0 bases and J dropped 1; count of bases not matched to a gene: 2. CDR1 is SGDLS, CDR2 YYNGEE, per germline. The CDR3 DNA reads TGTGCCAGCAGCGTAGTTGCGGGAGGGTCCTACAATGAGCAGTTCTTC. Its translation: CASSVVAGGSYNEQFF.

This chain links TRBV24-1 with TRBJ1-5, with D possibly TRBD1 on 6 matching bases. The CDR3 loop spans 12 amino acids. V gave up 3 bases and J gave up 10 bases, with 9 bases separating them. Germline CDR1 KGHDR, CDR2 SFDVKD. CDR3 nucleotide sequence: TGTGCCACCAGTGATGTCAGGGGCCCCCAGCATTTT. Protein: CATSDVRGPQHF.

V is TRBV20-1 and J is TRBJ1-5, with TRBD1 as a possible D gene (6 bases). Germline values: CDR1 DFQATT, CDR2 SNEGSKA (reference sequence). The ends were cut back, 5 bases at V and 5 bases at J, with 13 bases in the middle. This CDR3 has 13 residues. As DNA, the CDR3 is TGCAGTGCTGGTGACAGGTTTGATCAGCCCCAGCATTTT. It specifies CSAGDRFDQPQHF.